The 32 T cell receptor beta chains listed next were all sequenced from one sample in a study of tumor-infiltrating lymphocytes in primary liver carcinoma. Total RNA amounting to 450 to 500 ng was the source from which TCR beta cDNA was made with a constant-region primer. Amplification in three nested multiplex PCR rounds with slightly modified ARM-PCR gave rise to TCR beta libraries. It was with TRBV1-TRBV30 forward primers and a C-beta reverse primer that the first two PCR rounds were run, at around 10 cycles each. Each CDR3 protein is one row after TCRdb ran MiXCR on the multiplex PCR reads. The sample shows 100,000 to 150,000 distinct CDR3 sequences, approximately 70% of them seen only once. The study co-extracted DNA and RNA from around 18-30 mg of unsorted bulk tissue. The sample consisted of liver tumor tissue from sampling region 1. The subset denotes: tumor region T1, superior pole. The source is a woman between 55 and 75 years old with primary liver carcinoma and hepatitis B virus infection.

Notes on this clonotype: One junction end does not reproduce the germline sequence, and a read error may be involved. The J gene is TRBJ1-6, the V gene TRBV10-2, with TRBD1 identical over 8 bases. Germline CDR1 WSHSY, CDR2 SAAADI. The CDR3 has 14 residues. In DNA, the CDR3 is TGCGCCGGCAGATCCGGACAGGGTAATTCACCCCTCCACTTT. Protein sequence: CAGRSGQGNSPLHF.

This clonotype was found once. A single base separates this from a much larger clone, so it may be a read error. The conserved closing phenylalanine or tryptophan is absent in this CDR3, likely reflecting a read error. The chain combines TRBV10-3 with TRBJ2-5; 8 bases are a match to TRBD2. J was trimmed by 5 bases and V by 3 bases; bases with no gene match: 11. The CDR3 is 16 residues long. CDR1 and CDR2 (germline): ENHRY, SYGVKD. The CDR3 loop reads CAISDPRPGGGETQYS. The CDR3 coding sequence is TGTGCCATCAGTGACCCTCGACCGGGCGGGGGGGAGACCCAGTACTCC.

This clonotype appeared many times. The V gene is TRBV4-1, the J gene TRBJ2-5, with 8 bases fitting TRBD1. Unmatched junction bases numbered 6, after V lost 1 base and J lost 2 bases. Germline V gene data show CDR1 as MGHRA and CDR2 as YSYEKL. This CDR3 spans 16 amino acids. In DNA, the CDR3 is TGCGCCAGCAGCCAAGTGGTGACAGGGGTTCAAGAGACCCAGTACTTC. Translated, it gives CASSQVVTGVQETQYF.

Worth noting for this clonotype: This may be a read error, as it is one base from a much larger clone. J is TRBJ1-2 and V is TRBV10-3; tentative D call: TRBD1 (5 bases). Trimming stripped 0 bases from V and 12 bases from J, with 17 bases between. The CDR3 is 14 residues long. Germline lookup yields CDR1 ENHRY and CDR2 SYGVKD. The CDR3 DNA follows: TGTGCCATCAGTGAGTCGGGAGGGGTAGGAGGCCACACCTTC. As protein: CAISESGGVGGHTF.

On this clonotype itself: Given a much more abundant clone one base away, this may be a read error. The gene calls are TRBV28 and TRBJ1-4; D ambiguous. Germline V gives CDR1 MDHEN, CDR2 SYDVKM. This CDR3 is built from 12 residues. CDR3 sequence reads: CVSSSQGEKLFF. The CDR3 bases are TGTGTCAGCAGTTCTCAAGGTGAAAAACTGTTTTTT.

On this clonotype itself: A much bigger clone sits one base away, suggesting this may be a read error. The chain combines TRBV10-1 with TRBJ2-7; D is unclear. Germline assignment: CDR1 WNHNN and CDR2 SYGVQD (reference sequence). The CDR3 has 13 amino acids. The ends were cut back, 2 bases at V and 7 bases at J, with 12 bases in the middle. For the CDR3, the DNA is TGCGCCAGCAGTGAGGCGCTAGGTCTTGAGCAGTACTTC. Residues: CASSEALGLEQYF.

This clonotype showed up just a few times. A read error may explain this, as a much larger clone is one base away. The chain recombines TRBV11-2 with TRBJ2-1; D call uncertain. Trimming took off 5 bases at V and 8 bases at J, with 16 bases between the two ends. The germline V gene encodes CDR1 SGHAT and CDR2 FQNNGV. The CDR3 has 14 amino acids. Written as DNA, the CDR3 is TGTGCCAGCAGCCAACGGTTGGGGTATGATGAGCAGTTCTTC. Amino acid sequence: CASSQRLGYDEQFF.

Turning to this clonotype: Given a much more abundant clone one base away, this may be a read error. V is TRBV6-1 and J is TRBJ1-6; D is ambiguous. The CDR3 consists of 12 residues. Germline V gene data show CDR1 as MNHNS and CDR2 as SASEGT. The CDR3 region is CASSAGYSPPHF. The CDR3, as DNA: TGTGCCAGCAGTGCGGGATATTCACCCCCCCACTTT.

A remark on this clonotype: A clone one base away is much larger, so this may be a read error. The chain carries TRBV6-5 and TRBJ2-2; no clear D gene. V gave up 4 bases and J gave up 4 bases, with 10 bases separating them. Germline V gene lookup returns CDR1 MNHEY and CDR2 SVGAGI. CDR3 length: 14 residues. In DNA, the CDR3 is TGTGCCAGCAGTTCTGACCGTACCACCGGGGAGCTGTTTTTT. Its protein product is CASSSDRTTGELFF.

The chain couples TRBV5-6 to TRBJ2-3, with D tentatively TRBD1 or TRBD2 (5 bases each). Trimming removed 4 bases at V and 0 bases at J, with 9 bases between. The length of the CDR3 is 14 residues. Germline assignment: CDR1 SGHDT and CDR2 YYEEEE. DNA for the CDR3: TGTGCCAGCAGCCCGGGGCCGAGCACAGATACGCAGTATTTT. Its protein product is CASSPGPSTDTQYF.

A remark on this clonotype: The germline gene is not matched at one end of the junction; a read error may be the cause. The chain joins TRBV4-1 to TRBJ2-7; D remains unclear. This CDR3 contains 15 residues. Germline V gene sequence: CDR1 MGHRA, CDR2 YSYEKL. CDR3 sequence: CASSHDVTPPYEQYF. DNA for the CDR3: TGCGCCAGCAGCCACGACGTAACTCCCCCCTACGAACAGTACTTC.

As concerns this clonotype: At one of its ends the junction is not consistent with the germline gene, which may arise from a read error. The chain is built from TRBV7-9 and TRBJ2-2; TRBD2 agrees at 11 bases. CDR1 is SEHNR and CDR2 is FQNEAQ in the germline V gene (reference sequence). This CDR3 is 17 amino acids long. The CDR3 nucleotides read TGTGCCAGCAGGCGAGAGACTAGCGGGAACACCACCGGGGAGCTGTATTTT. Amino acid sequence: CASRRETSGNTTGELYF.

The chain is built from TRBV28 and TRBJ2-1; D might be TRBD2 (6 bases). Germline V gene sequence: CDR1 MDHEN, CDR2 SYDVKM. The CDR3 is 12 residues long. Trimming took off 8 bases at V and 8 bases at J, with 13 bases between the two ends. The CDR3 DNA reads as TGTGCCAGCCGGGGACTCACCTATGAGCAGTTCTTC. Translating it yields CASRGLTYEQFF. The full variable domain, its missing parts supplied by reference TRBV28 and TRBJ2-1, is DVKVTQSSRYLVKRTGEKVFLECVQDMDHENMFWYRQDPGLGLRLIYFSYDVKMKEKGDIPEGYSVSREKKERFSLILESASTNQTSMYLCASRGLTYEQFFGPGTRLTVL.

As for this clonotype: This may come from a read error, since a much larger clone is one base off. The chain uses TRBV29-1 and TRBJ2-3; D perhaps matches TRBD2 (6 bases). The CDR3 totals 14 residues. Germline V gene data show CDR1 as SQVTM and CDR2 as ANQGSEA. Trimming removed 8 bases from V and 5 bases from J, with 20 bases in between. Written as DNA, the CDR3 is TGCAGCATTAAATTCTCTCCCGGGGGAGATACGCAGTATTTT. Translating it yields CSIKFSPGGDTQYF.

The genes are TRBV19 and TRBJ2-7; 9 bases are shared with TRBD1. Germline V gene sequence: CDR1 LNHDA, CDR2 SQIVND (reference sequence). CDR3 size: 14 residues. Trimming took 6 bases from V and 3 from J; bases not matched to a gene: 6. This chain's CDR3 is CASSPPGQGYEQYF. The CDR3 region has the DNA TGTGCCAGTAGCCCACCGGGACAGGGCTACGAGCAGTACTTC.

Remarks on this clonotype: One end of the junction fails to match germline, which may point to a read error. The chain combines TRBV6-1 with TRBJ2-3; TRBD2 matches at 8 bases. Germline CDR1 and CDR2: MNHNS and SASEGT. This CDR3 spans 15 amino acids. The CDR3 nucleotides are TGTGTCACCCTCCTCCAAGCGGGAGTCGCAGATACACAGTATTTT. This sequence encodes CVTLLQAGVADTQYF.

This clonotype was picked up many times. This chain links TRBV6-2 or TRBV6-3 with TRBJ1-1, with TRBD1 as a possible D gene (5 bases). The CDR3 is 15 amino acids. CDR1 and CDR2 (germline): MNHEY, SVGEGT. Trimming took 2 bases from V and 9 from J, leaving 19 bases between them. The CDR3 bases are TGTGCCAGCAGTTACGGCGGACGGAGGGGCATTAAAGCTTTCTTT. It specifies CASSYGGRRGIKAFF.

This clonotype was seen at least ten times. The J gene is TRBJ1-4, the V gene TRBV29-1; TRBD1 matches at 8 bases. Losses at the gene ends were 6 bases for V and 8 bases for J; bases not matched to a gene: 11. This CDR3 is 14 amino acids long. The germline V gene has CDR1 SQVTM and CDR2 ANQGSEA. CDR3 sequence (DNA): TGCAGCGTCAGAACCGGGACAGGAGAAGAAAAACTGTTTTTT. Its translation: CSVRTGTGEEKLFF.

This clonotype was seen a handful of times. The genes are TRBV7-9 and TRBJ1-1, with 8 bases aligning to TRBD1. The CDR3 covers 15 residues. Germline CDR1 is SEHNR and CDR2 is FQNEAQ (reference sequence). J gave up 1 base and V 5 bases, and 6 bases lay outside the gene matches. The CDR3 sequence is CASSPETGANTEAFF. Here the CDR3 DNA reads TGTGCCAGCAGCCCCGAGACAGGGGCGAACACTGAAGCTTTCTTT.

This clonotype was detected many times. V gene TRBV6-6 combines with J gene TRBJ2-3; 7 bases map to TRBD1. The CDR3 spans 13 residues. V lost 5 bases, J lost 4 bases, and 3 bases stayed unmatched. CDR1 is MNHNY, CDR2 SVGAGI, per germline (reference sequence). Written as DNA, the CDR3 is TGTGCCAGCAGTGACACAGGGGCAGATACGCAGTATTTT. Residues: CASSDTGADTQYF.

This clonotype was observed once. This may be a read error: a much more frequent sequence differs by one nucleotide. Because the CDR3 is missing its conserved closing phenylalanine or tryptophan, this is likely a read error. The rearrangement joins TRBV29-1 to TRBJ1-1, with D tentatively TRBD1 (5 bases). The length of the CDR3 is 11 residues. The V gene lost 6 bases and the J gene lost 6 bases, with 11 bases spanning the gap. CDR1 is SQVTM, CDR2 ANQGSEA, per germline. CDR3 in amino acids: CSVRRGSEAFL. DNA for the CDR3: TGCAGCGTAAGAAGGGGTTCTGAAGCTTTCCTT.

Of note for this clonotype: A much bigger clone sits one base away, suggesting this may be a read error. The V call is TRBV6-1, the J call TRBJ1-5; D may be TRBD1 (6 bases). Germline V gene lookup returns CDR1 MNHNS and CDR2 SASEGT. V was trimmed by 6 bases and J by 8 bases, leaving 17 bases between them. The CDR3 length is 14 residues. The CDR3 DNA reads TGTGCCAGCAGACAGGGCCTAGAGAATGAGCCCCAGCATTTT. This sequence encodes CASRQGLENEPQHF.

This clonotype came up a few times. A much bigger clone sits one base away, suggesting this may be a read error. The chain combines TRBV12-3 or TRBV12-4 with TRBJ1-1; TRBD1 agrees at 7 bases. V gave up 5 bases and J gave up 5 bases; unmatched junction bases: 8. The CDR3 extends over 14 amino acids. In DNA, the CDR3 is TGTGCCAGCAGTACCCTAGGACAGGAGACTGAAGCTTTCTTT. This codes for CASSTLGQETEAFF.

The gene calls are TRBV28 and TRBJ2-7; the match to TRBD2 covers 15 bases. Germline V lookup: CDR1 MDHEN, CDR2 SYDVKM. J was trimmed by 3 bases and V by 6 bases; bases with no gene match: 12. There are 18 residues in the CDR3. The CDR3 region has the DNA TGTGCCAGCAGGCCCACCCGGACTAGCGGGAGGGCGGGCTACGAGCAGTACTTC. This codes for CASRPTRTSGRAGYEQYF. The full variable domain, completed using reference TRBV28 and TRBJ2-7, is DVKVTQSSRYLVKRTGEKVFLECVQDMDHENMFWYRQDPGLGLRLIYFSYDVKMKEKGDIPEGYSVSREKKERFSLILESASTNQTSMYLCASRPTRTSGRAGYEQYFGPGTRLTVT.

Worth noting for this clonotype: The CDR3 does not end in the conserved phenylalanine or tryptophan, so this is likely a read error. The V call is TRBV11-2, the J call TRBJ2-5, with D possibly being TRBD2 (6 bases). Germline V lookup: CDR1 SGHAT, CDR2 FQNNGV. The CDR3 is 11 residues long. V gave up 6 bases and J gave up 7 bases, with 9 bases separating them. CDR3 nucleotide sequence: TGTGCCAGCAGTCCCGGGGGGACCCAGTACTTA. Protein sequence: CASSPGGTQYL.

A word on this clonotype: A much bigger clone sits one base away, suggesting this may be a read error. The V gene is TRBV6-1, the J gene TRBJ2-7; unclear D gene. The V gene lost 7 bases and the J gene lost 6 bases, with 22 bases spanning the gap. CDR1 is MNHNS and CDR2 is SASEGT in the germline V gene. This CDR3 is 15 amino acids long. CDR3 in DNA: TGTGCCAGCAACAGCCTTCAGGATTCGACGGGCGAGCAGTACTTC. Translating it yields CASNSLQDSTGEQYF.

Comments on this clonotype: A read error may be the cause here, since a much bigger clone is one base away. The chain links TRBV7-9 to TRBJ1-6; TRBD1 might be the D (6 bases). V lost 10 bases to trimming and J lost 9 bases, with 19 bases between them. This CDR3 contains 14 residues. CDR1 SEHNR and CDR2 FQNEAQ come from the germline V gene (reference sequence). Here the CDR3 DNA reads TGTGCCAACAGGAGAGAGGGGGAAACTTCACCCCTCCACTTT. This gives the protein CANRREGETSPLHF.

Concerning this clonotype itself: Possible read error: a much larger clone is one base away. This chain connects TRBV6-6 to TRBJ2-6; D gene ambiguous. V lost 8 bases, J lost 0 bases, and 5 bases lay in between. This CDR3 contains 13 residues. The germline V gene has CDR1 MNHNY and CDR2 SVGAGI (reference sequence). The CDR3 DNA sequence: TGTGCCAGCGACATCTCTGGGGCCAACGTCCTGACTTTC. This sequence encodes CASDISGANVLTF.

About this clonotype itself: A junction end diverges from the germline sequence, so it may reflect a read error. The chain employs TRBV11-2 and TRBJ2-7; TRBD1 matches at 9 bases. The V gene's germline CDR1 is SGHAT and CDR2 FQNNGV. This CDR3 has 12 residues. The CDR3 protein is CASSRTGEEHYF. DNA for the CDR3: TGTGCCAGCAGTCGGACAGGGGAAGAGCATTACTTC.

Turning to this clonotype: The CDR3 carries no conserved terminal phenylalanine or tryptophan, so it likely arises from a read error. The rearrangement links TRBV6-6 to TRBJ2-7; 7 nucleotides agree with TRBD1. The germline gives CDR1 MNHNY, CDR2 SVGAGI (reference sequence). The CDR3 has 12 amino acids. V dropped 6 bases and J dropped 4; count of bases not matched to a gene: 3. This CDR3 is CASSKTGYEQYL. The CDR3 DNA sequence: TGTGCCAGCAGCAAGACAGGGTACGAGCAGTACTTA.

Concerning this clonotype itself: The germline gene is not matched at one end of the junction; a read error may be the cause. This chain joins TRBV12-5 and TRBJ2-5; D may be TRBD2 (5 bases). The CDR3 is made up of 15 amino acids. Germline V gives CDR1 LGHNT, CDR2 FRNRAP. The DNA for the CDR3 is TGTGCTAGTGGTTTGGGAGGAGGAAGGCAAGGGACCCAGTACTTC. This sequence encodes CASGLGGGRQGTQYF.

The rearrangement uses TRBV28 and TRBJ2-5, with 9 bases fitting TRBD1. This CDR3 has 14 residues. Germline-derived CDR1 and CDR2 are MDHEN and SYDVKM. The V and J ends lost 4 bases and 5 bases, in that order; junction bases with no gene match: 5. Here the CDR3 DNA reads TGTGCCAGCAGTTCGGGACAGGGTGAGGAGACCCAGTACTTC. Translating gives CASSSGQGEETQYF.